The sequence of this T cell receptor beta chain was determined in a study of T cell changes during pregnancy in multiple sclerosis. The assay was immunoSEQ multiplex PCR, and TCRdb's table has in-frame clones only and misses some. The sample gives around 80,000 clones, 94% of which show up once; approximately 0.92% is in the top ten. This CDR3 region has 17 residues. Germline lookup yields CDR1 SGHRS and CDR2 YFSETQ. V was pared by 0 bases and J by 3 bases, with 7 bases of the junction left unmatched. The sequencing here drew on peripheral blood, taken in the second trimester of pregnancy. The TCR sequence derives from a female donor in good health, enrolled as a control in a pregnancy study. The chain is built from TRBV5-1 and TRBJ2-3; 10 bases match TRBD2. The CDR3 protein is CASSLAGFSGRTDTQYF. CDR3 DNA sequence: TGCGCCAGCAGCTTGGCCGGGTTTAGCGGGAGGACAGATACGCAGTATTTT. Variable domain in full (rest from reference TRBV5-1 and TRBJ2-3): KAGVTQTPRYLIKTRGQQVTLSCSPISGHRSVSWYQQTPGQGLQFLFEYFSETQRNKGNFPGRFSGRQFSNSRSEMNVSTLELGDSALYLCASSLAGFSGRTDTQYFGPGTRLTVL.